A single TCR beta chain is shown here with its context. Germline V gene sequence: CDR1 MNHEY, CDR2 SVGAGI. Trimming cost V 8 bases and J 7 bases; bases outside gene matches: 6. CDR3 length: 12 amino acids. Repertoires were generated with immunoSEQ multiplex PCR, while TCRdb's copy carries only in-frame clones and drops some. The top ten clones hold approximately 5.2% of a sample with approximately 88,000 clones, roughly 91% of them seen once. This entry is derived from a study of T cell responses to AZD1222 COVID-19 vaccine. V and J are TRBV6-5 and TRBJ1-2; 8 bases agree with TRBD1. The source material was peripheral blood, sampled 28 days after the second AZD1222 dose. This clonotype was sampled from an adult who received the AZD1222 COVID-19 vaccine. The chain's CDR3 is CASGSRGLGYTF. CDR3 nucleotide sequence: TGTGCCAGCGGGAGCAGGGGGCTTGGCTACACCTTC.